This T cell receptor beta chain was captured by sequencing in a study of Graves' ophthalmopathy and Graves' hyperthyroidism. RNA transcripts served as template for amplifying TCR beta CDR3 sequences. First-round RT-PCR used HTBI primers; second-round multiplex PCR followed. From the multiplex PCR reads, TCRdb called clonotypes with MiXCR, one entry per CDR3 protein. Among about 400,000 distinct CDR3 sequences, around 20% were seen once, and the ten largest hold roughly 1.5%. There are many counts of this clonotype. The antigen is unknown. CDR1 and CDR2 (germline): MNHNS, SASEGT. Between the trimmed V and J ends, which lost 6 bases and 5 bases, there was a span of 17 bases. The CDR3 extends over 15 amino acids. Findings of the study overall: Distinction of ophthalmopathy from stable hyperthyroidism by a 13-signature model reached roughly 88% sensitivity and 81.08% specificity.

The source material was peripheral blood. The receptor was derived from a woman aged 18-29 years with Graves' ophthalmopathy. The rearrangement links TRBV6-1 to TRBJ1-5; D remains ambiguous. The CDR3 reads CASSTPTLHDQPQHF. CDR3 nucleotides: TGTGCCAGCAGCACTCCGACCCTTCATGATCAGCCCCAGCATTTT.